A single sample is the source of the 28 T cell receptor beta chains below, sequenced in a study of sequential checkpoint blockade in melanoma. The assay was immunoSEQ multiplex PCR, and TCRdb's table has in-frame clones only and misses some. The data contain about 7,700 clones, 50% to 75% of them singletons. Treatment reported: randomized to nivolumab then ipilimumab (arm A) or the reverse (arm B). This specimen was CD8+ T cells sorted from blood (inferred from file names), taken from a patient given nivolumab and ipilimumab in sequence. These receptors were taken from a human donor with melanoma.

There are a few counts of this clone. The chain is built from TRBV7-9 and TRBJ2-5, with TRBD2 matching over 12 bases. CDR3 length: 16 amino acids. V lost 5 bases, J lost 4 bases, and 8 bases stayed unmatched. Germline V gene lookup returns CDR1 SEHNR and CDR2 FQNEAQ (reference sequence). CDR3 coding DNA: TGTGCCAGCAGCCGACCGGGACTAGCGGGCCCAGAGACCCAGTACTTC. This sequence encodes CASSRPGLAGPETQYF.

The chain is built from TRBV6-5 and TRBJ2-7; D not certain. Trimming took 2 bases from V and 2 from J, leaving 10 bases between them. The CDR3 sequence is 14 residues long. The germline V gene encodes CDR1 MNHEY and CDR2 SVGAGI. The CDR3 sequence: CASSYVPGPYEQYF. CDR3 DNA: TGTGCCAGCAGTTACGTTCCGGGTCCCTACGAGCAGTACTTC.

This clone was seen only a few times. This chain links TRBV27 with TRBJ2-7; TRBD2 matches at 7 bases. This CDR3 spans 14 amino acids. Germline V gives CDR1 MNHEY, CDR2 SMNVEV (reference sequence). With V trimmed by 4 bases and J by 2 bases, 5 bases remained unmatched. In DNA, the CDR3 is TGTGCCAGCAGTTCCGGGGACTACCCCTACGAGCAGTACTTC. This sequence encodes CASSSGDYPYEQYF.

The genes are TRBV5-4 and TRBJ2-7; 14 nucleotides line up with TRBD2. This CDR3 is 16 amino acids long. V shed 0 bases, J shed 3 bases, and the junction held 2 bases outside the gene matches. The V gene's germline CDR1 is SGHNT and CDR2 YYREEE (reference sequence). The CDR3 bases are TGTGCCAGCAGCTTGGGACTAGCGGGAGGGGGCTACGAGCAGTACTTC. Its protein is CASSLGLAGGGYEQYF.

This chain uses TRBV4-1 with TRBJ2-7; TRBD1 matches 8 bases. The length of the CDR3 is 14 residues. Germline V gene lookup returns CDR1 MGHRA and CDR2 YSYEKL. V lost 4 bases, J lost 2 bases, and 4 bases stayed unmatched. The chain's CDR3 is CASSLGTGPYEQYF. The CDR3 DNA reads TGCGCCAGCAGCCTCGGGACAGGACCCTACGAGCAGTACTTC.

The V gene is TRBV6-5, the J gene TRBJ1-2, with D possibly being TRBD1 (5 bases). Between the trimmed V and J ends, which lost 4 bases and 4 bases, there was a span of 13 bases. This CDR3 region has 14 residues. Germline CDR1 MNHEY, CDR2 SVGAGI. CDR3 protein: CASSSLGGVYGYTF. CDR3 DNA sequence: TGTGCCAGCAGTTCCTTAGGAGGGGTCTATGGCTACACCTTC.

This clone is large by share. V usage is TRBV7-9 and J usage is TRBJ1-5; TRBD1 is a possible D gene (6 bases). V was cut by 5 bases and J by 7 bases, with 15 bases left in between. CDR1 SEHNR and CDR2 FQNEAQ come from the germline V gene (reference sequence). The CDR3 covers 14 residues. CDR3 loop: CASSIGQKEQPQHF. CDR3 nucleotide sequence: TGTGCCAGCAGCATTGGACAGAAAGAACAGCCCCAGCATTTT.

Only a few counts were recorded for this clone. The CDR3, as DNA: TGTGCCAGCAGCTTAGCTGGGGGACTAGCGAACTACGAGCAGTACTTC. This sequence encodes CASSLAGGLANYEQYF. The V and J genes are TRBV11-2 and TRBJ2-7; 10 nucleotides line up with TRBD2. Germline V lookup: CDR1 SGHAT, CDR2 FQNNGV. Trimming at V came to 1 base and at J to 3 bases, leaving 6 bases not matched to a gene. CDR3 length: 16 amino acids.

The CDR3 is CASGTDPDEQYF. In DNA form, the CDR3 reads TGTGCCAGCGGAACAGATCCCGACGAGCAGTACTTC. The V call is TRBV9, the J call TRBJ2-7; D remains ambiguous. Trimming pared 7 bases from V and 5 bases from J, leaving 13 bases between. The germline V gene has CDR1 SGDLS and CDR2 YYNGEE. CDR3 length equals 12 residues.

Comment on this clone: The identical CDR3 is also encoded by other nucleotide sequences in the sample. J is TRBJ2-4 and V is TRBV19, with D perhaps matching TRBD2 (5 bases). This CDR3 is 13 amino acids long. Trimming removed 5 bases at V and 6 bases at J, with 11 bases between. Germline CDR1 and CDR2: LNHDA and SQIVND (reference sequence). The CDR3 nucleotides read TGTGCCAGTAGTTCCTCGGGAATAAACATTCAGTACTTC. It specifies CASSSSGINIQYF.

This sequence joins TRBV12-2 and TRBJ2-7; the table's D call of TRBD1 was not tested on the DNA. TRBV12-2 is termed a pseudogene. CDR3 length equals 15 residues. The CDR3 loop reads CASRLESHRTYEQYF. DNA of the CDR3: TGTGCAAGTCGCTTAGAATCGCACAGAACTTACGAGCAGTACTTC.

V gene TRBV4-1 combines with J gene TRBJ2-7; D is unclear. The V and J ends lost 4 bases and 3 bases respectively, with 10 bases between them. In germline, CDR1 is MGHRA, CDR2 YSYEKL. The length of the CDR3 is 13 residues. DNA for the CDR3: TGCGCCAGCAGCCCCAAATCGGGCTACGAGCAGTACTTC. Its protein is CASSPKSGYEQYF.

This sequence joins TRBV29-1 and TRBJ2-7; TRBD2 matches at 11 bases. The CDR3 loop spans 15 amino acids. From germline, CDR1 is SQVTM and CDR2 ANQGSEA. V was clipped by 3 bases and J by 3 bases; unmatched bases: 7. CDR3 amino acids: CSVETISGRVYEQYF. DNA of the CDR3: TGCAGCGTTGAGACAATTAGCGGGAGGGTCTACGAGCAGTACTTC.

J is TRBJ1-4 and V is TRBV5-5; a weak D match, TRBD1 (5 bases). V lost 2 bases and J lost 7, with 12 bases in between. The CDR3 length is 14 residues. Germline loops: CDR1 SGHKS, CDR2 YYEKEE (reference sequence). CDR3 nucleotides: TGTGCCAGCAGCTTATCCATAAGGGGTGAAAAACTGTTTTTT. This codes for CASSLSIRGEKLFF.

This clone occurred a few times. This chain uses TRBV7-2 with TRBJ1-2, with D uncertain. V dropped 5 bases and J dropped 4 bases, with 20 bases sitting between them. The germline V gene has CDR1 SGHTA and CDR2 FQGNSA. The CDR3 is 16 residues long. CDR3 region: CASSAAHSLISYGYTF. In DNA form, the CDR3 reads TGTGCCAGCAGCGCGGCACACTCACTCATTTCCTATGGCTACACCTTC. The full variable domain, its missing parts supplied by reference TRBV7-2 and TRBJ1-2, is GAGVSQSPSNKVTEKGKDVELRCDPISGHTALYWYRQSLGQGLEFLIYFQGNSAPDKSGLPSDRFSAERTGGSVSTLTIQRTQQEDSAVYLCASSAAHSLISYGYTFGSGTRLTVV.

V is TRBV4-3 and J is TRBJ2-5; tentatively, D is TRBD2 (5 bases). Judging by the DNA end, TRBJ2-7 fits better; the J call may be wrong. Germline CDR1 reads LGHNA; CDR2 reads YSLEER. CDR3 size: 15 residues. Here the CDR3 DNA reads TGCGCCAGCAGCCAAGATACTAGTTTGTCCTACGAGCAGTACTTC. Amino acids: CASSQDTSLSYEQYF.

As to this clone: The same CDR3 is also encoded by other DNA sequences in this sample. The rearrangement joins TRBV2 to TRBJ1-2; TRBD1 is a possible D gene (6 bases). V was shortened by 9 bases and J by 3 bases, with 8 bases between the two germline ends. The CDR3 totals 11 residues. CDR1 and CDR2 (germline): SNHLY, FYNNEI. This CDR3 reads CASTGYYGYTF. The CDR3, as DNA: TGTGCCAGTACAGGGTACTATGGCTACACCTTC.

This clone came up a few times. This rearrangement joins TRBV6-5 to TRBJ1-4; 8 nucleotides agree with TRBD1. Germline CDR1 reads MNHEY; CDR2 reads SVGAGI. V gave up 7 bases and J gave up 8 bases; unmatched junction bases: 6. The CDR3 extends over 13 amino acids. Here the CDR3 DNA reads TGTGCCAGCACCGGGACAGGAGAAGAAAAACTGTTTTTT. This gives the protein CASTGTGEEKLFF.

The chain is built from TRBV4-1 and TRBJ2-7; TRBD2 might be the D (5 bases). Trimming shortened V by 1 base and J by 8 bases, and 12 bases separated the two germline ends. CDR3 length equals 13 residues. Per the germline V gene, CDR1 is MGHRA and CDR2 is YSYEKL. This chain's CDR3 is CASSQARREKQYF. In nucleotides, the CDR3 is TGCGCCAGCAGCCAAGCAAGACGGGAAAAGCAGTACTTC.

The CDR3 loop is CASTPSFGTANGYTF. In DNA form, the CDR3 reads TGTGCCAGCACCCCATCTTTTGGGACAGCTAATGGCTACACCTTC. This chain uses TRBV6-5 with TRBJ1-2; 7 bases align to TRBD1. CDR1 is MNHEY, CDR2 SVGAGI, per germline. The J segment lost 6 bases and the V segment lost 7 bases, leaving 14 bases of the junction unmatched. The CDR3 length is 15 residues.

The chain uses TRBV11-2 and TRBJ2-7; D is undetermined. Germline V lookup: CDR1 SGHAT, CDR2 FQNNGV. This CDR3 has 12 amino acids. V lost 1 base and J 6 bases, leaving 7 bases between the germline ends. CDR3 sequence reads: CASSLGQFEQYF. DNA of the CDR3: TGTGCCAGCAGCTTAGGGCAATTCGAGCAGTACTTC.

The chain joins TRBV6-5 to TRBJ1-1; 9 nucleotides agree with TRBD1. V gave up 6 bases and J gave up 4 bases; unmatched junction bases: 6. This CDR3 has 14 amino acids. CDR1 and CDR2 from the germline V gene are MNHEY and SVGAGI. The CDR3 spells CASRQGQGSTEAFF. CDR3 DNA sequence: TGTGCCAGCAGACAGGGACAGGGCAGCACTGAAGCTTTCTTT.

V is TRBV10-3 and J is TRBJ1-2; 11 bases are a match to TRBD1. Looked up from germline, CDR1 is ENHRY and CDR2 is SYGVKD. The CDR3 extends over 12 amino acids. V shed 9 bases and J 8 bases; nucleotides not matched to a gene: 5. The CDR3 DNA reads TGTGCCATTGGGACAGGGGGAGAGGGCTACACCTTC. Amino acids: CAIGTGGEGYTF.

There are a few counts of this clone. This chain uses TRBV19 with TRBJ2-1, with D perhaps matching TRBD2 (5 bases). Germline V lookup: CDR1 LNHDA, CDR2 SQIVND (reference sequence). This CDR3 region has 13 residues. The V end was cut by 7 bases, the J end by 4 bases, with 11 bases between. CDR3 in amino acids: CASTPEGYNEQFF. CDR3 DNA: TGTGCCAGTACTCCCGAGGGTTACAATGAGCAGTTCTTC.

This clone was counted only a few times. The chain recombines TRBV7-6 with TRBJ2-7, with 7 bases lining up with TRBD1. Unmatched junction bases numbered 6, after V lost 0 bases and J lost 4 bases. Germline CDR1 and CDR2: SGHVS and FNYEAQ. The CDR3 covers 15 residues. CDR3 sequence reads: CASSLADREPYEQYF. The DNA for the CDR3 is TGTGCCAGCAGCTTAGCAGACAGGGAACCTTACGAGCAGTACTTC. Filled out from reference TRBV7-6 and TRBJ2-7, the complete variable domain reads GAGVSQSPRYKVTKRGQDVALRCDPISGHVSLYWYRQALGQGPEFLTYFNYEAQQDKSGLPNDRFSAERPEGSISTLTIQRTEQRDSAMYRCASSLADREPYEQYFGPGTRLTVT.

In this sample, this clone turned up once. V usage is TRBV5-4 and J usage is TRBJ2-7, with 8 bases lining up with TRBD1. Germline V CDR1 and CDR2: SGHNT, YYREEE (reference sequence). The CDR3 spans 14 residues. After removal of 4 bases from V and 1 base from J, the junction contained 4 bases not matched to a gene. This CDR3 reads CASSLRDRSYEQYF. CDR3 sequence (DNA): TGTGCCAGCAGCCTCCGGGACAGGTCCTACGAGCAGTACTTC.

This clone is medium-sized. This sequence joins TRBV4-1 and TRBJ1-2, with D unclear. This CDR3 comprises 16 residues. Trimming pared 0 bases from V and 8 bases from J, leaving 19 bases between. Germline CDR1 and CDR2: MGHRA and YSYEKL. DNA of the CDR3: TGCGCCAGCAGCCAAGAATCGTGGCAGACAACGGAAGGCTACACCTTC. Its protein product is CASSQESWQTTEGYTF.

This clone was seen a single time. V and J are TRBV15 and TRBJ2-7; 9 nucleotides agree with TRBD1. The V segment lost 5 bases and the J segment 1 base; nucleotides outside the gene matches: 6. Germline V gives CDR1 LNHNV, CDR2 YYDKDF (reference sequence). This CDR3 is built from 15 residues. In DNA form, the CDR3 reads TGTGCCACCAGCCTTCTCGGACAGGGGTCCTACGAGCAGTACTTC. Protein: CATSLLGQGSYEQYF.